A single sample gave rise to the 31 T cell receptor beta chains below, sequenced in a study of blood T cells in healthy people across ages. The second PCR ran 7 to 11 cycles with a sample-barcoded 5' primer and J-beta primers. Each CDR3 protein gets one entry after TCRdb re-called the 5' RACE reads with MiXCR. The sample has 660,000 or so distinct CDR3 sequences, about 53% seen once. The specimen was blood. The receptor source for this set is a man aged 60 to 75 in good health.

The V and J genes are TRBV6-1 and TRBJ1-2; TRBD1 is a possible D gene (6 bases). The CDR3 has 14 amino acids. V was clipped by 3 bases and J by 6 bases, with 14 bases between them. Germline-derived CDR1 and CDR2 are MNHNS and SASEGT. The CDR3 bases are TGTGCCAGCAGTGATAGGGGGACGGAACATGGCTACACCTTC. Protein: CASSDRGTEHGYTF.

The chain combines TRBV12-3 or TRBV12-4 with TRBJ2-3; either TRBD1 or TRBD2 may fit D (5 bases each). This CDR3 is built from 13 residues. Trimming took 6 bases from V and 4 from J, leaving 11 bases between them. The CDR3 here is CASRTRGSDTQYF. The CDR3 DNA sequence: TGTGCCAGCAGGACCCGGGGCTCAGATACGCAGTATTTT.

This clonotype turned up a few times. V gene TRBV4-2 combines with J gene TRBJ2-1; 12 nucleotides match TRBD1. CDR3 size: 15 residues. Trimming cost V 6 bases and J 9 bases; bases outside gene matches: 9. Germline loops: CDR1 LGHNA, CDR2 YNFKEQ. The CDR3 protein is CASSLGQGARVEQFF. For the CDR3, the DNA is TGTGCCAGCAGTCTGGGACAGGGGGCGCGGGTTGAGCAGTTCTTC.

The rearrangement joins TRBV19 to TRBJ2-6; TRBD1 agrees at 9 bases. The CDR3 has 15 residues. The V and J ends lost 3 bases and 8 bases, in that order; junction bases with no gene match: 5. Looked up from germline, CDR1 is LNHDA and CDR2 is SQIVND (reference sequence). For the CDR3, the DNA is TGTGCCAGTAGTATTGGTGGGACAGGGACCAACGTCCTGACTTTC. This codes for CASSIGGTGTNVLTF. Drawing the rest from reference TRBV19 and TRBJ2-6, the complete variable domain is DGGITQSPKYLFRKEGQNVTLSCEQNLNHDAMYWYRQDPGQGLRLIYYSQIVNDFQKGDIAEGYSVSREKKESFPLTVTSAQKNPTAFYLCASSIGGTGTNVLTFGAGSRLTVL.

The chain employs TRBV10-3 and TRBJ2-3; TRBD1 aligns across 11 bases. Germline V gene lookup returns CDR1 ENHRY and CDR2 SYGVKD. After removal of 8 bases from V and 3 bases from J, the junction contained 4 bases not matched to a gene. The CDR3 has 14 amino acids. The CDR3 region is CAIGDRGSTDTQYF. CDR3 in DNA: TGTGCCATCGGGGACAGGGGGAGTACAGATACGCAGTATTTT.

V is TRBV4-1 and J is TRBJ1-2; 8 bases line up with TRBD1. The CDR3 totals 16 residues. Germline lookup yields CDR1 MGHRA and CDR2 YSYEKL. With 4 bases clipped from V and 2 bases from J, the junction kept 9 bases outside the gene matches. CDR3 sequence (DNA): TGCGCCAGCAGCCCCCAGCCGACAGGGGTAAACTATGGCTACACCTTC. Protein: CASSPQPTGVNYGYTF.

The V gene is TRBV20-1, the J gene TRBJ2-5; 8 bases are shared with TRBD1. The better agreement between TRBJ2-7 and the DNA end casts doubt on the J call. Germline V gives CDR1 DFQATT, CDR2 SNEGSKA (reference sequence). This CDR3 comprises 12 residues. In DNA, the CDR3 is TGCAGTGCTAGGACCGGACAGGGCGAGCAGTACTTC. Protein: CSARTGQGEQYF.

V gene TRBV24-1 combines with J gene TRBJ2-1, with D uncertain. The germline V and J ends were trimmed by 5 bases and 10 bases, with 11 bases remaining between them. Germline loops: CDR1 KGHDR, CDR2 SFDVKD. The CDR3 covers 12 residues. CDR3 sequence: CATSGRNSEQFF. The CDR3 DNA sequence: TGTGCCACCAGTGGGAGAAATTCGGAGCAGTTCTTC.

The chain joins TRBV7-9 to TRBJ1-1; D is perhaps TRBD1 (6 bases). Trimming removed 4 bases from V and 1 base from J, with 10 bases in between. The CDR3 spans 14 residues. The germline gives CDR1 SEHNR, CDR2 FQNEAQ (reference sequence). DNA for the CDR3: TGTGCCAGCAGCTCCGGACAGACGAACACTGAAGCTTTCTTT. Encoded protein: CASSSGQTNTEAFF.

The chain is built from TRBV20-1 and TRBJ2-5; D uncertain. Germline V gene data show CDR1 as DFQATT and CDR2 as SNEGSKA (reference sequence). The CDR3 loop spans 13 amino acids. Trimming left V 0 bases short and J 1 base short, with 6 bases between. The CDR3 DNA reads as TGCAGTGCTAGAGAATTCACCCAAGAGACCCAGTACTTC. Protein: CSAREFTQETQYF.

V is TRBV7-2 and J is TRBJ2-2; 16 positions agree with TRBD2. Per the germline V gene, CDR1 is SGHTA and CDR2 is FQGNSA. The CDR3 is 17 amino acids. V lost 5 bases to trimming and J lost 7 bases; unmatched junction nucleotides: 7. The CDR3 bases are TGTGCCAGCAGCCTGGGACTAGCGGGGGGGCCTGGCGGGGAGCTGTTTTTT. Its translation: CASSLGLAGGPGGELFF. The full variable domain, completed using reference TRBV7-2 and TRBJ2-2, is GAGVSQSPSNKVTEKGKDVELRCDPISGHTALYWYRQSLGQGLEFLIYFQGNSAPDKSGLPSDRFSAERTGGSVSTLTIQRTQQEDSAVYLCASSLGLAGGPGGELFFGEGSRLTVL.

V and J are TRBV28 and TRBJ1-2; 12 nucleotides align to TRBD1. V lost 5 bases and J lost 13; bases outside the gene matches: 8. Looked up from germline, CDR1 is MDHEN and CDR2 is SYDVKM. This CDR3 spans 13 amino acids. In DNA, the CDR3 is TGTGCCAGCAGTCAAATGGGACAGGGGGCTATCACCTTC. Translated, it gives CASSQMGQGAITF.

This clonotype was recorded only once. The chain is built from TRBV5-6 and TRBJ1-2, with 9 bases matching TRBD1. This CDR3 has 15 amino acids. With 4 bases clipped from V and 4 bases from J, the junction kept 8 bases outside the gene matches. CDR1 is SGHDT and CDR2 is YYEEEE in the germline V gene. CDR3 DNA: TGTGCCAGCAGCCCGGGACAGGGCGCCCTCTATGGCTACACCTTC. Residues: CASSPGQGALYGYTF. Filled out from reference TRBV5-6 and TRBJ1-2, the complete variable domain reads DAGVTQSPTHLIKTRGQQVTLRCSPKSGHDTVSWYQQALGQGPQFIFQYYEEEERQRGNFPDRFSGHQFPNYSSELNVNALLLGDSALYLCASSPGQGALYGYTFGSGTRLTVV.

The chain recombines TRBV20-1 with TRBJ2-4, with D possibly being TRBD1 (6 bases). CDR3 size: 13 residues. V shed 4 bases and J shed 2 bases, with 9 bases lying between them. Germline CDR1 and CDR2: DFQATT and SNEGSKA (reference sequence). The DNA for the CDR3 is TGCAGTGCTAACAGGGCTCCCAAAAACATTCAGTACTTC. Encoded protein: CSANRAPKNIQYF.

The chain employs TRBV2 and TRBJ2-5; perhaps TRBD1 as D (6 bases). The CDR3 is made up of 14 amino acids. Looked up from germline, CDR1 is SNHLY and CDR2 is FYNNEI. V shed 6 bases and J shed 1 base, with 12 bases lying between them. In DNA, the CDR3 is TGTGCCAGCAGCCAGTTAGGGGGCCAAGAGACCCAGTACTTC. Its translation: CASSQLGGQETQYF.

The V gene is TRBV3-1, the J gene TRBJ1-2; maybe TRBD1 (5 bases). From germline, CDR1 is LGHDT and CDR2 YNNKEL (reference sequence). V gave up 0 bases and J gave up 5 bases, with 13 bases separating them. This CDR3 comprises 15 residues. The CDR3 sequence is CASSQEAGRDYGYTF. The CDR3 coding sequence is TGTGCCAGCAGCCAAGAAGCCGGCAGGGATTATGGCTACACCTTC. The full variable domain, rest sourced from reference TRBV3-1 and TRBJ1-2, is DTAVSQTPKYLVTQMGNDKSIKCEQNLGHDTMYWYKQDSKKFLKIMFSYNNKELIINETVPNRFSPKSPDKAHLNLHINSLELGDSAVYFCASSQEAGRDYGYTFGSGTRLTVV.

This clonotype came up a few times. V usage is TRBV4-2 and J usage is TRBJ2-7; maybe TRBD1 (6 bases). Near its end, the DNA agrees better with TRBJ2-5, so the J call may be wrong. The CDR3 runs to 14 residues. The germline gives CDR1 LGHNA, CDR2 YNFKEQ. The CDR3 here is CASSQTRTEETQYF. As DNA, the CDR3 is TGTGCCAGCAGCCAAACCCGGACAGAAGAGACCCAGTACTTC.

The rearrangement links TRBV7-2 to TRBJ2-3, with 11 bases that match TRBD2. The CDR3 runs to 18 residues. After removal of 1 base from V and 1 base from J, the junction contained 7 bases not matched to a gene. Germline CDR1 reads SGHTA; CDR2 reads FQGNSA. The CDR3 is CASSLVSLAGGGTDTQYF. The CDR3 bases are TGTGCCAGCAGCTTAGTCAGCCTAGCGGGGGGCGGCACAGATACGCAGTATTTT.

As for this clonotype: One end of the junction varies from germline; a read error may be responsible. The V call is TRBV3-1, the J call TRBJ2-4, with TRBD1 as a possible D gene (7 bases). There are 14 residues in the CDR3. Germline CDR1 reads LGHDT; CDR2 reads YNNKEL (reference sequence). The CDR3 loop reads CASNQATARGEQYF. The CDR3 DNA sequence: TGTGCCAGCAACCAAGCCACCGCCAGGGGGGAGCAGTACTTC.

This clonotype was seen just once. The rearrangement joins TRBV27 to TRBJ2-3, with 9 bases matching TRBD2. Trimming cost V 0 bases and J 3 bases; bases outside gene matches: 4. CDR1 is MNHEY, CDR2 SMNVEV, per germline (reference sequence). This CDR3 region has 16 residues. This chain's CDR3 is CASSLSASGVTDTQYF. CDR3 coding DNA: TGTGCCAGCAGTTTATCAGCTAGCGGGGTAACAGATACGCAGTATTTT.

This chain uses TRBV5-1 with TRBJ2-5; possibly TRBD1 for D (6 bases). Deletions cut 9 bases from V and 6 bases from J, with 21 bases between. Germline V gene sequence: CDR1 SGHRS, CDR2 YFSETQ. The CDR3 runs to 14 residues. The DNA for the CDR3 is TGCGCCACTCCACCGACAGGAATGTCACAGACCCAGTACTTC. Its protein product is CATPPTGMSQTQYF.

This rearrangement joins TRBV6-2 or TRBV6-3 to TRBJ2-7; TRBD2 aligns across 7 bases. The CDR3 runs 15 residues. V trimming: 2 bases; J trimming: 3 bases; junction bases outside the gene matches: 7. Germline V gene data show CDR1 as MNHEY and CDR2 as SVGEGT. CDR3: CASSYPSGGDYEQYF. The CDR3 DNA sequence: TGTGCCAGCAGTTACCCTTCGGGGGGAGACTACGAGCAGTACTTC.

CDR3 loop: CASSSGGAVKNIQYF. CDR3 in DNA: TGTGCCAGCAGTAGCGGGGGGGCCGTCAAAAACATTCAGTACTTC. The chain combines TRBV12-3 or TRBV12-4 with TRBJ2-4, with TRBD2 matching over 10 bases. Losses at the gene ends were 5 bases for V and 3 bases for J; bases not matched to a gene: 4. This CDR3 is built from 15 residues.

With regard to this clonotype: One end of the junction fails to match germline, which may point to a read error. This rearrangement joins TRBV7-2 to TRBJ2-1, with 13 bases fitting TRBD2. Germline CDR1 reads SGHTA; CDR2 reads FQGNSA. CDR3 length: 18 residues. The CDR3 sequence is CASSHLTSGGAIYDEQFF. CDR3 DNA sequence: TGTGCCAGCAGCCACCTTACTAGCGGGGGGGCGATCTACGATGAGCAGTTCTTC.

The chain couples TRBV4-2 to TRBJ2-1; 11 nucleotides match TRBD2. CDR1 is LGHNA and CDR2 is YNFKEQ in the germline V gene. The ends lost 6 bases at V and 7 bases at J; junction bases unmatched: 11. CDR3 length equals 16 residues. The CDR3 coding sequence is TGTGCCAGCAGTCCCCGACTAGCGGGGAAGCCAAATGAGCAGTTCTTC. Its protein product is CASSPRLAGKPNEQFF.

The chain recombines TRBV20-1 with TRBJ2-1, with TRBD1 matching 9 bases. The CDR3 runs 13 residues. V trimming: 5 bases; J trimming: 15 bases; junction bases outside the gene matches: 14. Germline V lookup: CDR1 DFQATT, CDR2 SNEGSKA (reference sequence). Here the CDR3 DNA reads TGCAGTGCTGGGGGACAGGGAGGAGAGACCCGGTTCTTC. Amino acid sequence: CSAGGQGGETRFF.

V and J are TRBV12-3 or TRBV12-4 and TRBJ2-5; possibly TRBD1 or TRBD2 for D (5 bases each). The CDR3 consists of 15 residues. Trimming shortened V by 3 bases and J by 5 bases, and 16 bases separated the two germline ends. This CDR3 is CASSLGTGEVETQYF. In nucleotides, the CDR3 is TGTGCCAGCAGTTTGGGGACCGGCGAGGTGGAGACCCAGTACTTC.

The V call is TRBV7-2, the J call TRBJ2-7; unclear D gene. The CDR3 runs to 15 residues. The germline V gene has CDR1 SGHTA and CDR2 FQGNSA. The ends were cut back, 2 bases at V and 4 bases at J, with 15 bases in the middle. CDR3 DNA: TGTGCCAGCAGCTTAACCCCGACCGGAACATACGAGCAGTACTTC. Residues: CASSLTPTGTYEQYF.

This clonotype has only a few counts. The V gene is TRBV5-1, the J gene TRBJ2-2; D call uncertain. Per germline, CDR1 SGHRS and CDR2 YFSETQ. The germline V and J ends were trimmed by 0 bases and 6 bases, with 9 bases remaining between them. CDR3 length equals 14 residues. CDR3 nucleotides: TGCGCCAGCAGCTTGGGATCAGGTCCCGGGGAGCTGTTTTTT. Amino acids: CASSLGSGPGELFF. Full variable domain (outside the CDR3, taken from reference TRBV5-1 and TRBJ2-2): KAGVTQTPRYLIKTRGQQVTLSCSPISGHRSVSWYQQTPGQGLQFLFEYFSETQRNKGNFPGRFSGRQFSNSRSEMNVSTLELGDSALYLCASSLGSGPGELFFGEGSRLTVL.

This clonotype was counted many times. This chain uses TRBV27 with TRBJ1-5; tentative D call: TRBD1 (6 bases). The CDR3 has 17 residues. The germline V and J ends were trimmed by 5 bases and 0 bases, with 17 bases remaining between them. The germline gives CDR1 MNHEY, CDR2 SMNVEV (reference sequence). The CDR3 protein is CASSPGGSFYSNQPQHF. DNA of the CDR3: TGTGCCAGCAGTCCGGGGGGCAGCTTCTATAGCAATCAGCCCCAGCATTTT.

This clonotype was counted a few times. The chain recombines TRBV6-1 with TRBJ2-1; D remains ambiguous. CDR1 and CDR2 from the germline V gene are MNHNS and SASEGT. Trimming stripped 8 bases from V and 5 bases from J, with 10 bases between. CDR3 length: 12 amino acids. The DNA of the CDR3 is TGTGCCAGCCTCAGTCCGAACAATGAGCAGTTCTTC. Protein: CASLSPNNEQFF.